This note documents a single T cell receptor (beta chain) sequence. Its cognate antigen is unknown. This sample is drawn from a study of radiation and T cells in renal cell carcinoma. Background on the study: Nephrectomy followed 15 Gy stereotactic body radiation by 4 weeks.

The protocol was immunoSEQ multiplex PCR, while the TCRdb copy is restricted to in-frame clones and leaves out a portion. The sample consists of around 130,000 clones, 80% to 90% of them appearing once. Study-level findings and limits: In blood, top tumor clones expanded by 2 weeks, shrinking by 4. Pretreatment tumor biopsies were lacking, so baseline clonotypes are unknown.

Time point specified: blood 2 weeks post-SBRT. Treatment defined: 15 Gy SBRT to primary tumor, nephrectomy 4 weeks later. This renal cell carcinoma was of the clear cell type. With 1 base removed from V and 7 bases from J, the gap between germline ends came to 7 bases. Germline-derived CDR1 and CDR2 are SEHNR and FQNEAQ (reference sequence). The CDR3 has 12 amino acids. This material consisted of blood, taken from a patient whose treatment included radiotherapy and nephrectomy. The chain combines TRBV7-9 with TRBJ1-2; no clear D. This sequence originates from a woman aged 55-69 years with renal cell carcinoma. CDR3 loop: CASSLGVVGYTF. CDR3 in DNA: TGTGCCAGCAGCTTAGGGGTAGTTGGCTACACCTTC.